This TCR beta chain was identified in a study of blood T cell repertoires in COVID-19. Study at large: The cDNA or gDNA used as material had been derived from T cells, B-cell-depleted T cells, or PBMCs.

The cohort comprised adults aged about 18 to 100 years residing in under 25 US areas. What the recovered Cohort 3 donors had was two negative PCRs, clearance, or symptom resolution. This CDR3 has 11 amino acids. The germline V gene encodes CDR1 SEHNR and CDR2 FQNEAQ (reference sequence). V dropped 6 bases and J dropped 3 bases, with 6 bases sitting between them. Here immunoSEQ multiplex PCR was the method, and the copy in TCRdb shows in-frame clones only, minus some. Here the sample spans around 250,000 clones, 70% to 90% being singletons. Sequenced input: PBMCs or T cells enriched from blood (not recorded which). The TCR sequence derives from a woman between 45 and 65 years old who had recovered from COVID-19. The chain links TRBV7-9 to TRBJ2-7; D unresolved. The CDR3 sequence: CASSPNYEQYF. CDR3 nucleotides: TGTGCCAGCAGTCCAAACTACGAGCAGTACTTC.